These 12 T cell receptor beta chains share one sample of origin, sequenced in a study of T cells after yellow fever vaccination. TCRdb reprocessed the 5' RACE reads with MiXCR, giving one entry per CDR3 protein. The table includes some 120,000 distinct CDR3 sequences, nearly 7.5% detected once. This sample comprised CD4+ T cells sorted from PBMCs, obtained less than 11 days after the first yellow fever vaccination. These receptors were obtained from a man aged 18 to 35 who received the YFV17D yellow fever vaccine.

This clonotype came up a few times. This chain connects TRBV28 to TRBJ2-7; no clear D gene. Germline V gene sequence: CDR1 MDHEN, CDR2 SYDVKM. The CDR3 runs to 14 residues. Trimming removed 1 base at V and 5 bases at J, with 12 bases between. CDR3 sequence: CASSLSNLGNEQYV. The CDR3 DNA reads TGTGCCAGCAGTTTATCGAATTTAGGGAACGAGCAGTACGTC.

The J gene is TRBJ1-4, the V gene TRBV4-2; D perhaps matches TRBD1 (5 bases). There are 15 residues in the CDR3. CDR1 is LGHNA, CDR2 YNFKEQ, per germline. Trimming pared 0 bases from V and 6 bases from J, leaving 11 bases between. CDR3 coding DNA: TGTGCCAGCAGCCAAGAAAGGACAAAGTATGAAAAACTGTTTTTT. Protein product: CASSQERTKYEKLFF.

This clonotype was seen a single time. This may arise from a read error, as a much more abundant clone is one base away. Because the CDR3 is missing its conserved closing phenylalanine or tryptophan, this is likely a read error. The chain employs TRBV16 and TRBJ2-3, with 12 bases fitting TRBD2. The CDR3 length is 16 residues. Germline CDR1 and CDR2: KGHSY and FQNENV. The V and J ends lost 4 bases and 11 bases, in that order; junction bases with no gene match: 13. This chain's CDR3 is CASSPSRRLAGEGQYL. The CDR3 region has the DNA TGTGCCAGCAGCCCCTCACGGAGACTAGCGGGGGAGGGGCAGTATCTT.

This clonotype came up many times. The genes are TRBV4-1 and TRBJ2-3; a weak D match, TRBD2 (6 bases). V dropped 0 bases and J dropped 5 bases, with 15 bases sitting between them. This CDR3 contains 16 residues. Germline CDR1 and CDR2: MGHRA and YSYEKL. The CDR3 loop is CASSQETASALDTQYF. The DNA for the CDR3 is TGCGCCAGCAGCCAAGAAACGGCTAGCGCTCTAGATACGCAGTATTTT.

This clonotype was recorded many times. The J gene is TRBJ2-3, the V gene TRBV18; TRBD2 agrees at 14 bases. The J segment lost 4 bases and the V segment lost 3 bases, leaving 6 bases of the junction unmatched. The CDR3 is 17 residues long. Per germline, CDR1 KGHSH and CDR2 LQKENI. The CDR3 is CASSPRGLAGGADTQYF. Here the CDR3 DNA reads TGTGCCAGCTCACCCCGCGGACTAGCGGGGGGCGCAGATACGCAGTATTTT.

Many counts were recorded for this clonotype. The chain couples TRBV12-3 or TRBV12-4 to TRBJ2-6; D unresolved. The germline V and J ends were trimmed by 3 bases and 0 bases, with 6 bases remaining between them. This CDR3 contains 15 residues. In DNA, the CDR3 is TGTGCCAGCAGTTTTTACAGCTCTGGGGCCAACGTCCTGACTTTC. It encodes CASSFYSSGANVLTF.

This clonotype was counted ten times or more. The chain is built from TRBV9 and TRBJ2-5, with 9 positions matching TRBD2. The V segment lost 3 bases and the J segment 4 bases; nucleotides outside the gene matches: 7. The CDR3 loop spans 15 amino acids. CDR1 is SGDLS and CDR2 is YYNGEE in the germline V gene. The CDR3 DNA reads TGTGCCAGCAGCGAGACTAGCGGCGTGTTAGAGACCCAGTACTTC. Residues: CASSETSGVLETQYF.

V usage is TRBV11-2 and J usage is TRBJ2-2, with 15 bases matching TRBD2. Germline V gives CDR1 SGHAT, CDR2 FQNNGV. There are 18 residues in the CDR3. J was trimmed by 0 bases and V by 4 bases; bases with no gene match: 3. As DNA, the CDR3 is TGTGCCAGCAGCTCGTGGACTAGCGGGGGGGCGAACACCGGGGAGCTGTTTTTT. Its protein is CASSSWTSGGANTGELFF.

At least ten counts were recorded for this clonotype. The chain employs TRBV4-1 and TRBJ2-2; D is uncertain. Germline values: CDR1 MGHRA, CDR2 YSYEKL. V was trimmed by 1 base and J by 6 bases, leaving 9 bases between them. The CDR3 covers 14 residues. Written as DNA, the CDR3 is TGCGCCAGCAGCCAAGTCATTCTAGCCGGGGAGCTGTTTTTT. It translates to CASSQVILAGELFF.

This clonotype has at least ten counts. V gene TRBV29-1 combines with J gene TRBJ1-5; possibly TRBD1 for D (5 bases). V lost 3 bases to trimming and J lost 6 bases, with 12 bases between them. CDR1 and CDR2 (germline): SQVTM, ANQGSEA. There are 13 residues in the CDR3. CDR3 nucleotide sequence: TGCAGCGTTGAGAACAGTGGGGGTCAGCCCCAGCATTTT. This gives the protein CSVENSGGQPQHF.

There are a few counts of this clonotype. The V and J genes are TRBV23-1 and TRBJ1-4, with TRBD1 matching 8 bases. TRBV23-1 is marked as an open reading frame, function uncertain. The CDR3 has 16 residues. The V and J ends lost 1 base and 5 bases, in that order; junction bases with no gene match: 6. Here the CDR3 DNA reads TGCGCCAGCAGTCAATTACAGGGGGTAAAGAATGAAAAACTGTTTTTT. Translation: CASSQLQGVKNEKLFF.

The sample holds many counts of this clonotype. The V call is TRBV5-1, the J call TRBJ2-7; D is unclear. CDR3 length equals 13 residues. Trimming took 3 bases from V and 5 from J, leaving 12 bases between them. The germline gives CDR1 SGHRS, CDR2 YFSETQ. The CDR3 DNA follows: TGCGCCAGCAGCTCTCAGCCTACGAACGAGCAGTACTTC. It codes for CASSSQPTNEQYF.